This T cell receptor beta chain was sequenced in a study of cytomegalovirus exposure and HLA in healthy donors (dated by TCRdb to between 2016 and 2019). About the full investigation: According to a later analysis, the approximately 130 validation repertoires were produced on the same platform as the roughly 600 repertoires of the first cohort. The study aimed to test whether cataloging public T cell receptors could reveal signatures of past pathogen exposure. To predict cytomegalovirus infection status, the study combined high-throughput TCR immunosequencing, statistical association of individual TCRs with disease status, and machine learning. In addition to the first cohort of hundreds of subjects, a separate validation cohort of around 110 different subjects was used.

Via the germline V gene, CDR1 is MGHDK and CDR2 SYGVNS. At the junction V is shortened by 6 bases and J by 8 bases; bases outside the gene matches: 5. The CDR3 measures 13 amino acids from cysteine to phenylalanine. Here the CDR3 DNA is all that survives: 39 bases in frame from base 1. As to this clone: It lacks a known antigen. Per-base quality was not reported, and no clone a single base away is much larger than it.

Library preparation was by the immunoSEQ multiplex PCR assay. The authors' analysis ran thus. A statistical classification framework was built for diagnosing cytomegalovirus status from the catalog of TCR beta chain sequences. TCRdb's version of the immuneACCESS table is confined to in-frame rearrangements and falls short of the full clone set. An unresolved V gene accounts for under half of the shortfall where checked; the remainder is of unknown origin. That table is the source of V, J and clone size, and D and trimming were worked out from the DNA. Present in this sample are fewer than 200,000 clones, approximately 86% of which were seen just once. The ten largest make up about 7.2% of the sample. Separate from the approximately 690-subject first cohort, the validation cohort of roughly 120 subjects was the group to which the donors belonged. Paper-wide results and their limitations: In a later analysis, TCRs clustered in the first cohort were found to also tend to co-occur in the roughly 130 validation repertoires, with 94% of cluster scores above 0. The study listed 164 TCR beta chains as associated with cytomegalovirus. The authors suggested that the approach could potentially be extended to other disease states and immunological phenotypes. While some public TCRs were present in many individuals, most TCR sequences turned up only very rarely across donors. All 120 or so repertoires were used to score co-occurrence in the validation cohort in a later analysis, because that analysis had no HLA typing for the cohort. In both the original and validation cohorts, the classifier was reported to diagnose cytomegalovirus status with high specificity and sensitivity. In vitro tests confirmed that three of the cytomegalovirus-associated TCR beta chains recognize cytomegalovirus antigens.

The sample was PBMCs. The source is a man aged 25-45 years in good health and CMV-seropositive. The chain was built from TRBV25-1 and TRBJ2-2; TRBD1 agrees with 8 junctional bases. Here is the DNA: TGTGCCAGCAGCAACAGGGGGGCGGGGGAGCTGTTTTTT. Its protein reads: CASSNRGAGELFF.